This T cell receptor (beta chain) was recorded in a study of blood T cells in healthy people across ages. The CDR3 loop spans 14 amino acids. With 5 bases clipped from V and 6 bases from J, the junction kept 7 bases outside the gene matches. The V gene's germline CDR1 is DFQATT and CDR2 SNEGSKA (reference sequence). A remark on this clonotype: Its matching antigen is unknown.

Study-wide points: Donors of long life had a larger count of naive CD4+ cells and greater diversity than aged donors. Older age went with lower TCR beta diversity per million T cells, in a roughly linear way.

Sample-barcoded 5' priming and a J-beta primer mix drove a second PCR of 7 to 11 cycles. Template switching added a 12-random-nucleotide identifier to every cDNA molecule. TCRdb re-called the 5' RACE reads through MiXCR, storing one row per CDR3 protein. This table holds fewer than 950,000 distinct CDR3 sequences, about 55% found once. This TCR came from a man older than 75 in good health. Material: blood. The J gene is TRBJ2-7, the V gene TRBV20-1; 13 bases are a match to TRBD2. CDR3 sequence reads: CSASRTSGSSEQYF. CDR3 DNA: TGCAGTGCTTCTCGGACTAGCGGGAGTTCCGAGCAGTACTTC.